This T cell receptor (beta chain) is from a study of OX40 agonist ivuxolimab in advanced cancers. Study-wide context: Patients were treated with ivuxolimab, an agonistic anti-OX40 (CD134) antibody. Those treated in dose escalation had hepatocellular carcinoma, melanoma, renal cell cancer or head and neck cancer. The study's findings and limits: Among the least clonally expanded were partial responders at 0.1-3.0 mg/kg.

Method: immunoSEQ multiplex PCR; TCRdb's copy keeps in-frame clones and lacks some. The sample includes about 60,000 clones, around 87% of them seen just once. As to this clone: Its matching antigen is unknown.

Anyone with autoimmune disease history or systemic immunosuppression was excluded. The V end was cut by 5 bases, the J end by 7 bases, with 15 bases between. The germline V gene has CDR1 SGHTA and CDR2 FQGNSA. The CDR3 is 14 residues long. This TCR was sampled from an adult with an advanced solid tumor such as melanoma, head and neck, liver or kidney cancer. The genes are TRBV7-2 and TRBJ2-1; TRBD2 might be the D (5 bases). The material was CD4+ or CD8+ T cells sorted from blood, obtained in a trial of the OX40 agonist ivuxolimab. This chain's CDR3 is CASSASLAGNEQFF. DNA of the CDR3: TGTGCCAGCAGCGCCTCCTTGGCGGGTAATGAGCAGTTCTTC.